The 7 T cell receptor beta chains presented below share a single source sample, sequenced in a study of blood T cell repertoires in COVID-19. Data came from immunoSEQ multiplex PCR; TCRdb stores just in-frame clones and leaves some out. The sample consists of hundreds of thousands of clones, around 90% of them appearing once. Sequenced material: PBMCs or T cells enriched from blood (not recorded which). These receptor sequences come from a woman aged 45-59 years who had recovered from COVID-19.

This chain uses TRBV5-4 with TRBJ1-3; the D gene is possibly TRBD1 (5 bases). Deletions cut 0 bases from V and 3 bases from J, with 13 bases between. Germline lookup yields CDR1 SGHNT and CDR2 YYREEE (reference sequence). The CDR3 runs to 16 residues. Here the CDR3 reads CASSLGGARDGNTIYF. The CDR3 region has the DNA TGTGCCAGCAGCTTGGGCGGGGCCAGGGATGGAAACACCATATATTTT.

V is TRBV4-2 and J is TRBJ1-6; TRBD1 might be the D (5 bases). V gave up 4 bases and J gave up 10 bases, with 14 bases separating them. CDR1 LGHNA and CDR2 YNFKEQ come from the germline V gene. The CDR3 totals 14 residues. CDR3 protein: CASSPHRGESPLHF. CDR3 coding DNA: TGTGCCAGCAGCCCTCACCGGGGGGAATCACCCCTCCACTTT.

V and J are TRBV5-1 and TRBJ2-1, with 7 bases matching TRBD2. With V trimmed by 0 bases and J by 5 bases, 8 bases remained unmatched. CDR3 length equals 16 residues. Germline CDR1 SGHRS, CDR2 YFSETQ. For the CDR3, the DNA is TGCGCCAGCAGCTTGGGCTACGGGACTAACAACAATGAGCAGTTCTTC. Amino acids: CASSLGYGTNNNEQFF. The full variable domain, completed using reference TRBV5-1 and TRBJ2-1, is KAGVTQTPRYLIKTRGQQVTLSCSPISGHRSVSWYQQTPGQGLQFLFEYFSETQRNKGNFPGRFSGRQFSNSRSEMNVSTLELGDSALYLCASSLGYGTNNNEQFFGPGTRLTVL.

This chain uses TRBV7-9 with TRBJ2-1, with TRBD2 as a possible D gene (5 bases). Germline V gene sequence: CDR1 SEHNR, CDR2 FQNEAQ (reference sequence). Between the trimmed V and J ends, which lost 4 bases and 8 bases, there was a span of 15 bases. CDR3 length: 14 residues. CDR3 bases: TGTGCCAGCAGCTCCCCAGAGGGCCGCTATGAGCAGTTCTTC. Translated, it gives CASSSPEGRYEQFF.

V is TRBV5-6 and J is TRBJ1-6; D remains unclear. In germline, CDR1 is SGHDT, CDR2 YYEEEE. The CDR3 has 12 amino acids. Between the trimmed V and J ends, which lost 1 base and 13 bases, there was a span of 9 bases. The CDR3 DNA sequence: TGTGCCAGCAGCTTGTTGCGAGGGCCCCTCCACTTT. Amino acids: CASSLLRGPLHF. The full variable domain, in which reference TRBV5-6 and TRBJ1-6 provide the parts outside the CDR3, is DAGVTQSPTHLIKTRGQQVTLRCSPKSGHDTVSWYQQALGQGPQFIFQYYEEEERQRGNFPDRFSGHQFPNYSSELNVNALLLGDSALYLCASSLLRGPLHFGNGTRLTVT.

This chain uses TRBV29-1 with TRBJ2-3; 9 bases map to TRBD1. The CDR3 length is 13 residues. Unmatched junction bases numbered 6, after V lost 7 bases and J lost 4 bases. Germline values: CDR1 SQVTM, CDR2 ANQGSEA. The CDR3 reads CSAHRDRADTQYF. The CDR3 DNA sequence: TGCAGCGCACACCGGGACAGGGCAGATACGCAGTATTTT.

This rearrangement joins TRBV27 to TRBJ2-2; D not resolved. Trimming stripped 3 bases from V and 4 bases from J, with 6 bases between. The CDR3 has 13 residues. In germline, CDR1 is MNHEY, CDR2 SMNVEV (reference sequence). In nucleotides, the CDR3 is TGTGCCAGCAGTTTTTGGGCCACCGGGGAGCTGTTTTTT. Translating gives CASSFWATGELFF.